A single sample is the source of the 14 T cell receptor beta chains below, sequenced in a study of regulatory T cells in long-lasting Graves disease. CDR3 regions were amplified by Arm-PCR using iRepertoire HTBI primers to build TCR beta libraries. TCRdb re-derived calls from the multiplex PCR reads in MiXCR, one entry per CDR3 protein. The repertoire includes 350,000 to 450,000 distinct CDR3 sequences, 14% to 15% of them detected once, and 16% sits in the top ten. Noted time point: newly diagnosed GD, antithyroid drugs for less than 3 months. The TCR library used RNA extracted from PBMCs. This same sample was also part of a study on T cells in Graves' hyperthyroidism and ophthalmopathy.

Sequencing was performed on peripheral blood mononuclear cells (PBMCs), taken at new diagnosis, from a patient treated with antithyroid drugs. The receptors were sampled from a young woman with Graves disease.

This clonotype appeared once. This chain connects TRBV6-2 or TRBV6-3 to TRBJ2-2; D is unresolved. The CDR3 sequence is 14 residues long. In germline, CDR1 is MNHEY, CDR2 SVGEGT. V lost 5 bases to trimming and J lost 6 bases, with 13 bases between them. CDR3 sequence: CASSVVEAAGELFF. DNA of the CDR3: TGTGCCAGCAGTGTCGTAGAGGCGGCCGGGGAGCTGTTTTTT.

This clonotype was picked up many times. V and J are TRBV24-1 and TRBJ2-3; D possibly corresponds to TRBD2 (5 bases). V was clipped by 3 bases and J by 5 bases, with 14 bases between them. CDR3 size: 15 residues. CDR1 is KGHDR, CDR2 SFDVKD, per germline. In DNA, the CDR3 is TGTGCCACCAGTGATCCGGGTGCAGGAGGAGATACGCAGTATTTT. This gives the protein CATSDPGAGGDTQYF.

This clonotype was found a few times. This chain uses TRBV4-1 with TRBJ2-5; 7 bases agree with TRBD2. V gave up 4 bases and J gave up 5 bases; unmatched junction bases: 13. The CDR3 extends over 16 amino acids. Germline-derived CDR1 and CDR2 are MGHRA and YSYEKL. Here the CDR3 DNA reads TGCGCCAGCAGCCCAGATAGGTCGACTAGCCGGGAGACCCAGTACTTC. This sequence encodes CASSPDRSTSRETQYF.

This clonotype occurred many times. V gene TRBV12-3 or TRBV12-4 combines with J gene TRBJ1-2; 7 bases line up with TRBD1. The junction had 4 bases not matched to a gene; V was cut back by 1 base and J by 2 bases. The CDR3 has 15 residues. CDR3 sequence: CASSLGNRGNYGYTF. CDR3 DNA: TGTGCCAGCAGTTTAGGAAACAGGGGAAACTATGGCTACACCTTC.

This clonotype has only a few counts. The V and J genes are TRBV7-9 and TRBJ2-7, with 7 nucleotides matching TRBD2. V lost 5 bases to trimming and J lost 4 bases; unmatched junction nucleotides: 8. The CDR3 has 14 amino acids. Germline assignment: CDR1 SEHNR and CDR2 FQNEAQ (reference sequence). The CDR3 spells CASSPPAGVYEQYF. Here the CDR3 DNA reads TGTGCCAGCAGCCCCCCGGCGGGGGTTTACGAGCAGTACTTC.

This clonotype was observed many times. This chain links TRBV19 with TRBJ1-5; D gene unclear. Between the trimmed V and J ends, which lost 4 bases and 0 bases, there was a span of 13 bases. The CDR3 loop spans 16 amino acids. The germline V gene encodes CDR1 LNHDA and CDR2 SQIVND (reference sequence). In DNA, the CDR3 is TGTGCCAGTAGTACGAGGGTCTCAGGTAGCAATCAGCCCCAGCATTTT. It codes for CASSTRVSGSNQPQHF. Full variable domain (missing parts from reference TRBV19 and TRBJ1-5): DGGITQSPKYLFRKEGQNVTLSCEQNLNHDAMYWYRQDPGQGLRLIYYSQIVNDFQKGDIAEGYSVSREKKESFPLTVTSAQKNPTAFYLCASSTRVSGSNQPQHFGDGTRLSIL.

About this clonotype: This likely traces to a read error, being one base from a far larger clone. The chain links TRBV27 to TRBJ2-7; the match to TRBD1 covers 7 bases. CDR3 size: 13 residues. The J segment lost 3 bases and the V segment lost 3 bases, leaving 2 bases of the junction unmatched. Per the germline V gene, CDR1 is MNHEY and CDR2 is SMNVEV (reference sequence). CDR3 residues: CASSFGTVYEQYF. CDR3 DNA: TGTGCCAGCAGTTTCGGGACAGTCTACGAGCAGTACTTC.

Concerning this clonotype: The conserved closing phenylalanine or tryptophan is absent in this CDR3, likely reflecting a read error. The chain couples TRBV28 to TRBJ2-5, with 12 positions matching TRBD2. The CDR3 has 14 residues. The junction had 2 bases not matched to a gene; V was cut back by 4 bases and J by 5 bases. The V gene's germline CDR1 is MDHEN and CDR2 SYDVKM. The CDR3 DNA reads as TGTGCCAGCAGTTACCTAGCGGGAGGGGAGACCCAGTACCTC. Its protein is CASSYLAGGETQYL.

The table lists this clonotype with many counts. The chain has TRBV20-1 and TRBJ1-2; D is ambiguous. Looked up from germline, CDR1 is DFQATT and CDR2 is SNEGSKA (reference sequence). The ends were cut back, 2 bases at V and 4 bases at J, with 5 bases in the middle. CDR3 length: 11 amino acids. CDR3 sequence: CSARLGYGYTF. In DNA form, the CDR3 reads TGCAGTGCTAGATTGGGCTATGGCTACACCTTC.

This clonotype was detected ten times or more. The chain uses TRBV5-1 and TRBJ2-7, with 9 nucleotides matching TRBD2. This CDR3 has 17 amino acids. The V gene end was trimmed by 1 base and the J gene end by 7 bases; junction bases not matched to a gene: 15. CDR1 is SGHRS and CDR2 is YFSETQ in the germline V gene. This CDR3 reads CASSLRVFQREAGEQYF. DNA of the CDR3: TGCGCCAGCAGCTTGCGCGTTTTTCAGCGGGAGGCGGGGGAGCAGTACTTC. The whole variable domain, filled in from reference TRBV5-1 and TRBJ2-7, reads KAGVTQTPRYLIKTRGQQVTLSCSPISGHRSVSWYQQTPGQGLQFLFEYFSETQRNKGNFPGRFSGRQFSNSRSEMNVSTLELGDSALYLCASSLRVFQREAGEQYFGPGTRLTVT.

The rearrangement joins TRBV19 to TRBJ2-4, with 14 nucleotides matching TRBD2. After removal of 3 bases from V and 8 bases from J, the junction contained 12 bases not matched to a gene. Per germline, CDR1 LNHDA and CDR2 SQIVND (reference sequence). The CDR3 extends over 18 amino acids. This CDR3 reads CASSIIPGLAGEGHIQYF. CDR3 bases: TGTGCCAGTAGTATCATCCCGGGACTAGCGGGAGAAGGGCACATTCAGTACTTC.

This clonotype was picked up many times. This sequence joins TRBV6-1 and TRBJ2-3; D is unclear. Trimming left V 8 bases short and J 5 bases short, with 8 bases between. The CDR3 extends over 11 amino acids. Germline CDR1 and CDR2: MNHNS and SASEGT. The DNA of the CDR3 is TGTGCCAGCTTCGGCGGAGATACGCAGTATTTT. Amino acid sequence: CASFGGDTQYF.

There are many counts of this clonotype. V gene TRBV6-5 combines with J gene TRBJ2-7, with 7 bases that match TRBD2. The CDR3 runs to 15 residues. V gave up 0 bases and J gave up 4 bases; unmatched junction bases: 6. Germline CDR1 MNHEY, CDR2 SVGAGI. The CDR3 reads CASSYSGEGPYEQYF. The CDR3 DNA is TGTGCCAGCAGTTACTCGGGGGAGGGCCCGTACGAGCAGTACTTC.

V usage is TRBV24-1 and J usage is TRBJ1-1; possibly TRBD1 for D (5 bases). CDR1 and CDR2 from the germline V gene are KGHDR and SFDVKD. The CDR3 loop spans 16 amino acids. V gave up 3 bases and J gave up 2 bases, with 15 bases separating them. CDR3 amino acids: CATSDILQETNTEAFF. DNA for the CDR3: TGTGCCACCAGTGATATCCTACAGGAGACCAACACTGAAGCTTTCTTT.